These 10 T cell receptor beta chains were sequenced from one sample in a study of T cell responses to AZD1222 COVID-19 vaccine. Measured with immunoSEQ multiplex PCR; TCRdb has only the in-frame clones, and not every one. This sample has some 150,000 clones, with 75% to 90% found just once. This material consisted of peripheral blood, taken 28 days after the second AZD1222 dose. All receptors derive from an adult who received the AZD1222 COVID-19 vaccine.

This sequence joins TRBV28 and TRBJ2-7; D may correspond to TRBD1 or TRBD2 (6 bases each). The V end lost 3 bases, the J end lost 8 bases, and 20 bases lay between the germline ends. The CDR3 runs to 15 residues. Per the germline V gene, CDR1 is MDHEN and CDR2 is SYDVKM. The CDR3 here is CASSFRGAGGDKQYF. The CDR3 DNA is TGTGCCAGCAGTTTCCGCGGAGCGGGTGGGGACAAGCAGTACTTC.

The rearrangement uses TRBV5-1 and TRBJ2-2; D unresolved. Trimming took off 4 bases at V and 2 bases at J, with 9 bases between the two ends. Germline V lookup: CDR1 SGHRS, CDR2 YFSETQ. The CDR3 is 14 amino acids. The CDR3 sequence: CASSPFANTGELFF. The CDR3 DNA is TGCGCCAGCAGCCCCTTCGCCAACACCGGGGAGCTGTTTTTT.

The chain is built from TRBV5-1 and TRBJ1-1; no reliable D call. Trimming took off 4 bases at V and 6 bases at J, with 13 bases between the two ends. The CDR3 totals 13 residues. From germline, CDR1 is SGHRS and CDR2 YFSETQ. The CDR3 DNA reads TGCGCCAGCAGCCGACCCGGCACGGCTGAAGCTTTCTTT. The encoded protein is CASSRPGTAEAFF. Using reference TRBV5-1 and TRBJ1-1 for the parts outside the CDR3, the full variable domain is KAGVTQTPRYLIKTRGQQVTLSCSPISGHRSVSWYQQTPGQGLQFLFEYFSETQRNKGNFPGRFSGRQFSNSRSEMNVSTLELGDSALYLCASSRPGTAEAFFGQGTRLTVV.

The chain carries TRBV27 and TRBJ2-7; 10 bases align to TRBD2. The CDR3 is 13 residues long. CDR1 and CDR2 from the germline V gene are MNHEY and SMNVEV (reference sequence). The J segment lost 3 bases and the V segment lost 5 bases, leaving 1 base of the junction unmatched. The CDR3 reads CASSASGGYEQYF. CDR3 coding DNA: TGTGCCAGCAGTGCTAGCGGGGGCTACGAGCAGTACTTC.

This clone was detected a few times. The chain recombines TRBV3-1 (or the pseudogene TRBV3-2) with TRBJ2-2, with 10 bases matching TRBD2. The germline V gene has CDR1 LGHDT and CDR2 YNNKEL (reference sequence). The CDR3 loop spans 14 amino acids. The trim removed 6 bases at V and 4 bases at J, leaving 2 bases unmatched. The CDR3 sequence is CASRLAGITGELFF. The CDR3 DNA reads TGTGCCAGCAGACTAGCGGGAATCACCGGGGAGCTGTTTTTT.

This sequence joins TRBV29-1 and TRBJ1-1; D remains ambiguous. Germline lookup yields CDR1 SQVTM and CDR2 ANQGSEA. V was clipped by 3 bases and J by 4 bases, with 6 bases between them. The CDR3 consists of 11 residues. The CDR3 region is CSVDPGTEAFF. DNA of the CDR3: TGCAGCGTTGATCCGGGCACTGAAGCTTTCTTT.

The CDR3 nucleotides read TGTGCCAGCTCGGACCTGAATAATTCACCCCTCCACTTT. Translated, it gives CASSDLNNSPLHF. This chain connects TRBV3-1 (or the pseudogene TRBV3-2) to TRBJ1-6, with D uncertain. Trimming took off 8 bases at V and 5 bases at J, with 10 bases between the two ends. Germline CDR1 is LGHDT and CDR2 is YNNKEL (reference sequence). This CDR3 comprises 13 residues.

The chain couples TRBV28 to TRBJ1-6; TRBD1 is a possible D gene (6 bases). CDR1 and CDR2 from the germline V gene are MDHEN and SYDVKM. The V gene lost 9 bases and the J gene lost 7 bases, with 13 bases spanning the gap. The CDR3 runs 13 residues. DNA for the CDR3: TGTGCCAGTGGGGGGCCGGGAAATTCACCCCTCCACTTT. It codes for CASGGPGNSPLHF.

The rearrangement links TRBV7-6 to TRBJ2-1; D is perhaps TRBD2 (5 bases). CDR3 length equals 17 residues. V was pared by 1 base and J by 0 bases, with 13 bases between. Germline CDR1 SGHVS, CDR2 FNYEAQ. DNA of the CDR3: TGTGCCAGCAGCTTAGACCTAGCAGATAGCTCCTACAATGAGCAGTTCTTC. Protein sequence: CASSLDLADSSYNEQFF.

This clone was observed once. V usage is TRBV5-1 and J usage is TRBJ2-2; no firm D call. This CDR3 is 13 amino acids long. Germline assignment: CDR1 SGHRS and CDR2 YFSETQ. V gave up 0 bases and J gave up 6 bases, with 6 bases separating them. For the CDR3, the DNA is TGCGCCAGCAGCTTGGTAGGGTCCGGGGAGCTGTTTTTT. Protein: CASSLVGSGELFF.